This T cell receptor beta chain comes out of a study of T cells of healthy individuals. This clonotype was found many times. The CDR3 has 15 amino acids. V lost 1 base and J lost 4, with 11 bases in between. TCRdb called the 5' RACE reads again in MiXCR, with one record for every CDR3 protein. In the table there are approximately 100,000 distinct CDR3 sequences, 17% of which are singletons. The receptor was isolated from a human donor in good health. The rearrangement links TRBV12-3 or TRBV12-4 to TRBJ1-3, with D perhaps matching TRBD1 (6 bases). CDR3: CASSLVGGYGNTIYF. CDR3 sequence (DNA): TGTGCCAGCAGTTTAGTAGGGGGGTACGGAAACACCATATATTTT.